Only a few counts were recorded for the clone carrying this T cell receptor (beta chain). The target antigen is unknown. The CDR3 covers 15 residues. CDR1 is SQVTM and CDR2 is ANQGSEA in the germline V gene. Losses at the gene ends were 7 bases for V and 6 bases for J; bases not matched to a gene: 17. The data are from a study of identical twins. Findings and limits, study-wide: Models underestimated out-of-frame TCR alpha sharing in monozygotic twins.

Healthy Caucasians made up all donors. Template switching introduced a universal primer site, and the cDNA bore unique molecular identifiers. TCRdb re-analysed the 5' RACE reads in MiXCR, keeping a single row per CDR3 protein. The sample lists some 500,000 distinct CDR3 sequences, roughly 9.9% seen once, with under 3% in the top ten. This sample was shared with a second study, whose subject was yellow fever vaccine responses in identical twins.

V gene TRBV29-1 combines with J gene TRBJ1-1, with TRBD1 identical over 7 bases. The receptor comes from a woman between 18 and 29 years old in good health. Sequenced sample: PBMCs. The CDR3 DNA sequence: TGCAGCGCCAAAGGGGGCCGGGGGCCCCCGGCTGAAGCTTTCTTT. It is translated as CSAKGGRGPPAEAFF.